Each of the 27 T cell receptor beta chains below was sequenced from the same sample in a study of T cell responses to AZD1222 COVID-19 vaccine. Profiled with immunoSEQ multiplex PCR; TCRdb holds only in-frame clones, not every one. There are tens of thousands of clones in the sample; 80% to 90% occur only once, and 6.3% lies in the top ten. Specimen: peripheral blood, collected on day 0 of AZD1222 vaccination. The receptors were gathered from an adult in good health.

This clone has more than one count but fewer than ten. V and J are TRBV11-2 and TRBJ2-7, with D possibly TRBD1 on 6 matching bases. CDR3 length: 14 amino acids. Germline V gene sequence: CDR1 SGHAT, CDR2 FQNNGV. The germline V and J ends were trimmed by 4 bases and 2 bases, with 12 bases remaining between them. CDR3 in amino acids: CASSWGPGAYEQYF. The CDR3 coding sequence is TGTGCCAGCAGCTGGGGGCCCGGGGCCTACGAGCAGTACTTC.

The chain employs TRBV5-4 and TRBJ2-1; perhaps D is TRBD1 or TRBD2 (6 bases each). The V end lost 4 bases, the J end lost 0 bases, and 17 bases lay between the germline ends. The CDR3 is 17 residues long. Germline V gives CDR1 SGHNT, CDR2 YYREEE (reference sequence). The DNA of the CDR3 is TGTGCCAGCAGCCCCCTGGGGGGCGGTAGCTCCTACAATGAGCAGTTCTTC. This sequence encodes CASSPLGGGSSYNEQFF.

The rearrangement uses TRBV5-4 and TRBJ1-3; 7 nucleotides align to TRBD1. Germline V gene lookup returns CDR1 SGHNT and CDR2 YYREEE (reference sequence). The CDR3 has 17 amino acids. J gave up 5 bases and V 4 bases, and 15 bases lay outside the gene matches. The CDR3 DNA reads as TGTGCCAGCAGCCCCTCTCCCGGTGACAGGGACCGAAACACCATATATTTT. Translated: CASSPSPGDRDRNTIYF.

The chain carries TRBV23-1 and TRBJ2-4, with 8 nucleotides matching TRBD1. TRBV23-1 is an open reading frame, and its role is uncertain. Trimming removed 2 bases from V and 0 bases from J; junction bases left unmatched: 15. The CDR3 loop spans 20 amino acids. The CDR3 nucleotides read TGCGCCAGCAGTCAAATGTCGGACAGGGCGCTTGGTTTAGCCAAAAACATTCAGTACTTC. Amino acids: CASSQMSDRALGLAKNIQYF.

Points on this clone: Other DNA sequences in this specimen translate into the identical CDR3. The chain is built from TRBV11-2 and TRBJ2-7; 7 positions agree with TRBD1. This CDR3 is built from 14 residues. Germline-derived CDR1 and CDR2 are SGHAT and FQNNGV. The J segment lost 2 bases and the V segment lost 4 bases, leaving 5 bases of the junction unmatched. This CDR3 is CASSSRTGAYEQYF. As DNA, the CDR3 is TGTGCCAGCAGCTCACGGACAGGTGCCTACGAGCAGTACTTC.

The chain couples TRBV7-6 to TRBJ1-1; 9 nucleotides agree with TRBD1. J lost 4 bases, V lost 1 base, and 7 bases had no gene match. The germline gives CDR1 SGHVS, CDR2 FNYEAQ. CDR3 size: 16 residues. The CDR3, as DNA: TGTGCCAGCAGCTTAGAGGGACAGGGTAGGGGCACTGAAGCTTTCTTT. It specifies CASSLEGQGRGTEAFF.

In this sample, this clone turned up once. Here the CDR3 DNA reads TGTGCCAGCAGTTTCAGTACGGGGCGGCAGTACTTC. The encoded protein is CASSFSTGRQYF. The rearrangement links TRBV27 to TRBJ2-7; D may be TRBD1 or TRBD2 (5 bases each). The CDR3 is made up of 12 amino acids. CDR1 and CDR2 from the germline V gene are MNHEY and SMNVEV (reference sequence). Trimming removed 3 bases at V and 9 bases at J, with 12 bases between.

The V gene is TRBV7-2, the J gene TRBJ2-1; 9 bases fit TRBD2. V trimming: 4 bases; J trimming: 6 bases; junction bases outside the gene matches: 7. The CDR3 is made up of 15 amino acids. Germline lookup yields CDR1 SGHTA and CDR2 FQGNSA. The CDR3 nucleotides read TGTGCCAGCAGCTGGTCTAGCGGGGATACCAATGAGCAGTTCTTC. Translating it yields CASSWSSGDTNEQFF.

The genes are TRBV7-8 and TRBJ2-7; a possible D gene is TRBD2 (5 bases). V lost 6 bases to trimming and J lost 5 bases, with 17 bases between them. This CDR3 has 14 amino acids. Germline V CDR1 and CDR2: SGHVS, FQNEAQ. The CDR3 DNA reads TGTGCCAGCAGGGACGGACTGATCCCCCACGAGCAGTACTTC. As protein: CASRDGLIPHEQYF.

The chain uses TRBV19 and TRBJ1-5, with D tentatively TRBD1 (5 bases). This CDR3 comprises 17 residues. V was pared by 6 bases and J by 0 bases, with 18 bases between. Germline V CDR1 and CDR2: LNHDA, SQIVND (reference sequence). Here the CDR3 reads CASRPGTTLYSNQPQHF. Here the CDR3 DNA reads TGTGCCAGTAGGCCCGGGACTACTCTTTATAGCAATCAGCCCCAGCATTTT.

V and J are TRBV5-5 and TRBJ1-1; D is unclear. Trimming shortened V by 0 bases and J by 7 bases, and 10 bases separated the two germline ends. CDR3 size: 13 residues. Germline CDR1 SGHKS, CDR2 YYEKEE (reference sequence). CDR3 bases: TGTGCCAGCAGCTTGGCACCCTCGGGTGAAGCTTTCTTT. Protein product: CASSLAPSGEAFF.

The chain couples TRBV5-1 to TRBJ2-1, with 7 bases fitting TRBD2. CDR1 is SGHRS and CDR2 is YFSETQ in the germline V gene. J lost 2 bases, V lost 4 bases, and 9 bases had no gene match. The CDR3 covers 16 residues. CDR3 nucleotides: TGCGCCAGCAGCCGCGGGCGGGAGACCGCCTACAATGAGCAGTTCTTC. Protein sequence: CASSRGRETAYNEQFF.

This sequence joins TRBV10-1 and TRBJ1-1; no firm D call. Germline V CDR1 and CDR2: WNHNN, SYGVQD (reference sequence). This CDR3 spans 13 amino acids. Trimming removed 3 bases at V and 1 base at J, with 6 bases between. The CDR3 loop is CASSDRRNTEAFF. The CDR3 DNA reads TGCGCCAGCAGTGATAGACGGAACACTGAAGCTTTCTTT.

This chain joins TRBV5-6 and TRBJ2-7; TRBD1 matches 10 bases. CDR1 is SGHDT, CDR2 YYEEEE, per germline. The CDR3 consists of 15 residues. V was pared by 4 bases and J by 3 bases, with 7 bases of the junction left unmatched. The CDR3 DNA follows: TGTGCCAGCAGCCGACCGGGACAGGGGTACTACGAGCAGTACTTC. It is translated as CASSRPGQGYYEQYF.

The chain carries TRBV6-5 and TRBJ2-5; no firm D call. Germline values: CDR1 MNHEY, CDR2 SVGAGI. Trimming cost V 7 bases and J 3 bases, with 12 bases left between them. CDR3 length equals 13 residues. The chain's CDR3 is CASKPLGKETQYF. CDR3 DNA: TGTGCCAGCAAACCCCTGGGGAAAGAGACCCAGTACTTC.

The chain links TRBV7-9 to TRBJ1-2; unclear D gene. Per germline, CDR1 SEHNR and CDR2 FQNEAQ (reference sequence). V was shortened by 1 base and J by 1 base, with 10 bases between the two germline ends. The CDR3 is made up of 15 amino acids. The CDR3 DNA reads TGTGCCAGCAGCTTAGGGCCGGCGATTAACTATGGCTACACCTTC. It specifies CASSLGPAINYGYTF.

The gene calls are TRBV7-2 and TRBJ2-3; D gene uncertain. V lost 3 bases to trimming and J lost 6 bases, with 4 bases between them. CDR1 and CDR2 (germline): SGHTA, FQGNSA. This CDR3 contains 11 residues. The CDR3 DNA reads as TGTGCCAGCAGCTTGGAGGATACGCAGTATTTT. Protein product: CASSLEDTQYF.

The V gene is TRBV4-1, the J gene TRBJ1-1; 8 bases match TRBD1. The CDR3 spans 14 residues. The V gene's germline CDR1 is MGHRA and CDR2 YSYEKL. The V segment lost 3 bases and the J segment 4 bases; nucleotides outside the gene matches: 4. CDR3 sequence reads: CASSQRQGSTEAFF. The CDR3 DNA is TGCGCCAGCAGCCAGAGACAGGGGAGCACTGAAGCTTTCTTT.

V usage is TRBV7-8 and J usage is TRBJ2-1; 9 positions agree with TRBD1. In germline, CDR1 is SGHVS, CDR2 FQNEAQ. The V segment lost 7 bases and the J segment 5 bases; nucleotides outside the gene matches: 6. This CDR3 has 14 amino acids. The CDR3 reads CASINRGLNNEQFF. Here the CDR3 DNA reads TGTGCCAGCATCAACAGGGGGCTCAACAATGAGCAGTTCTTC.

The CDR3, as DNA: TGTGCCACCAGGCGCGGGGGTATCTCTGGAAACACCATATATTTT. Translating it yields CATRRGGISGNTIYF. The chain joins TRBV19 to TRBJ1-3, with D perhaps matching TRBD1 (5 bases). In germline, CDR1 is LNHDA, CDR2 SQIVND (reference sequence). This CDR3 region has 15 residues. Deletions cut 10 bases from V and 0 bases from J, with 16 bases between. The full variable domain, with the rest looked up from reference TRBV19 and TRBJ1-3, is DGGITQSPKYLFRKEGQNVTLSCEQNLNHDAMYWYRQDPGQGLRLIYYSQIVNDFQKGDIAEGYSVSREKKESFPLTVTSAQKNPTAFYLCATRRGGISGNTIYFGEGSWLTVV.

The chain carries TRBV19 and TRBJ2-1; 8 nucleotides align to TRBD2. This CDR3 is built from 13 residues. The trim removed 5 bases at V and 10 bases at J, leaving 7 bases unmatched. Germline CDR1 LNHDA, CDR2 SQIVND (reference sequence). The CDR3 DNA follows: TGTGCCAGTAGTGCTCATAGCGGGGCAGAGCAGTTCTTC. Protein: CASSAHSGAEQFF.

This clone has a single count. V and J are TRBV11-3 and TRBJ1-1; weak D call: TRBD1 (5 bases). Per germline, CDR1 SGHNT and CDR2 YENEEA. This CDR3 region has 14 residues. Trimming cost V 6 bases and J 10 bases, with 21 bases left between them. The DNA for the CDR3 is TGTGCCAGCAGGGGAGAGGAGGGGTTCACAGGAGCTTTCTTT. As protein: CASRGEEGFTGAFF.

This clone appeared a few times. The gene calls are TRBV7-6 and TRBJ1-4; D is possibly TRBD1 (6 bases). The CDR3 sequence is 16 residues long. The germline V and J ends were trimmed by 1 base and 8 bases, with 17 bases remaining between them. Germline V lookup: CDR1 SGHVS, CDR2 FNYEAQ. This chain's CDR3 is CASSLGQELMREKLFF. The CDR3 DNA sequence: TGTGCCAGCAGCTTAGGACAGGAACTAATGAGAGAAAAACTGTTTTTT.

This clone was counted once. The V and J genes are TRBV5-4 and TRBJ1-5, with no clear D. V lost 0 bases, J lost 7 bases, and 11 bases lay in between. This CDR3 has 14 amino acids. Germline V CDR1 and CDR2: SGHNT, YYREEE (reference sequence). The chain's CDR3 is CASSLGGFGQPQHF. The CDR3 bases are TGTGCCAGCAGCTTGGGAGGGTTTGGGCAGCCCCAGCATTTT. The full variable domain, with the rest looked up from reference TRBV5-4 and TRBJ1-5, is ETGVTQSPTHLIKTRGQQVTLRCSSQSGHNTVSWYQQALGQGPQFIFQYYREEENGRGNFPPRFSGLQFPNYSSELNVNALELDDSALYLCASSLGGFGQPQHFGDGTRLSIL.

The CDR3 region is CASSVVAYGYTF. The CDR3 region has the DNA TGTGCCAGCAGCGTAGTCGCATATGGCTACACCTTC. V gene TRBV9 combines with J gene TRBJ1-2; no definite D call. The CDR3 has 12 amino acids. Trimming cost V 0 bases and J 5 bases, with 5 bases left between them. Germline-derived CDR1 and CDR2 are SGDLS and YYNGEE.

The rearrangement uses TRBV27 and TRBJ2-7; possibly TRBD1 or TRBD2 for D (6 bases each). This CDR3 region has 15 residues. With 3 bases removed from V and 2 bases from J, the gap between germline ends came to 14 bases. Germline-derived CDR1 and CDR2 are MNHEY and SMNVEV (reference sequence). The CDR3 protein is CASSFMEGVPYEQYF. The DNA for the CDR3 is TGTGCCAGCAGTTTTATGGAGGGGGTACCCTACGAGCAGTACTTC.

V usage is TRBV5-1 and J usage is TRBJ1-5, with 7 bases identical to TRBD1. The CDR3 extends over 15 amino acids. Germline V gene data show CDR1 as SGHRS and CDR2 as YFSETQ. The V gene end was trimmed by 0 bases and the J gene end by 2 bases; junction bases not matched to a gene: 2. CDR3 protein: CASSLGQGGNQPQHF. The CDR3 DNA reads TGCGCCAGCAGCTTGGGACAGGGAGGCAATCAGCCCCAGCATTTT. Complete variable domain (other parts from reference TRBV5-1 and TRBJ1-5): KAGVTQTPRYLIKTRGQQVTLSCSPISGHRSVSWYQQTPGQGLQFLFEYFSETQRNKGNFPGRFSGRQFSNSRSEMNVSTLELGDSALYLCASSLGQGGNQPQHFGDGTRLSIL.